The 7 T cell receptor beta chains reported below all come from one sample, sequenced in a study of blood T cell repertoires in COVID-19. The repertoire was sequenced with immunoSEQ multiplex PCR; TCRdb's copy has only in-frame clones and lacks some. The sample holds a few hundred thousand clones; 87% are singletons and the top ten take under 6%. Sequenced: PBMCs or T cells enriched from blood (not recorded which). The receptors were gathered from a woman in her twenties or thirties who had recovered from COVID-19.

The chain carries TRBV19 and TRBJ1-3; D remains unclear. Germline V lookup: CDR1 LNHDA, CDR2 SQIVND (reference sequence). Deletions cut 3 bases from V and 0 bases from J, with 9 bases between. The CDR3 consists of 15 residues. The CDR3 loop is CASSMGRYSGNTIYF. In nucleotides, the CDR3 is TGTGCCAGTAGTATGGGCAGGTACTCTGGAAACACCATATATTTT.

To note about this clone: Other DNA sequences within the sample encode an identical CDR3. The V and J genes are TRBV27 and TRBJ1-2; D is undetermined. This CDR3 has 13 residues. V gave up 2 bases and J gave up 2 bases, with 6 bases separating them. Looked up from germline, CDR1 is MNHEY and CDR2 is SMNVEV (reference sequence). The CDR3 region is CASSLRGNYGYTF. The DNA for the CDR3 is TGTGCCAGCAGTTTAAGAGGGAACTATGGCTACACCTTC.

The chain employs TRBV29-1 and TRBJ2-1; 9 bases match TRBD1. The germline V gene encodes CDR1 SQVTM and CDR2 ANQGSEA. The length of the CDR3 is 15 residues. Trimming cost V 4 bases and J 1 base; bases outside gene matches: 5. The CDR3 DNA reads TGCAGCGTTGTATTGGGACAGGGTTCCTACAATGAGCAGTTCTTC. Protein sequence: CSVVLGQGSYNEQFF.

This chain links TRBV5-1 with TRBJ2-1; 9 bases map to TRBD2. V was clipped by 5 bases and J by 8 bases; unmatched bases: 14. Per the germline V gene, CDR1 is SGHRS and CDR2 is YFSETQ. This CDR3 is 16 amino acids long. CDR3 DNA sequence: TGCGCCAGCAGTAGGGGGTCCAGCGGGGGGCCCCATGAGCAGTTCTTC. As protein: CASSRGSSGGPHEQFF. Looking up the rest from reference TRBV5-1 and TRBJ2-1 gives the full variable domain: KAGVTQTPRYLIKTRGQQVTLSCSPISGHRSVSWYQQTPGQGLQFLFEYFSETQRNKGNFPGRFSGRQFSNSRSEMNVSTLELGDSALYLCASSRGSSGGPHEQFFGPGTRLTVL.

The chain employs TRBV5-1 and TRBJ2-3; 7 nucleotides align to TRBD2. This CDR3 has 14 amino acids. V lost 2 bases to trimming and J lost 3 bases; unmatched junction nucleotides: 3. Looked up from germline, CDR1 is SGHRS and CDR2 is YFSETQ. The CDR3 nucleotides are TGCGCCAGCAGCTTCAATAGCGGGACAGATACGCAGTATTTT. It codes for CASSFNSGTDTQYF.

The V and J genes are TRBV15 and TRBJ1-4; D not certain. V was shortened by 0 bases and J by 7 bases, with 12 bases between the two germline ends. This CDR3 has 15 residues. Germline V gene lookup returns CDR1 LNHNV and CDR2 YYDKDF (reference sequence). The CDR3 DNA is TGTGCCACCAGCAGAGATTCGATGAGCGGTGAAAAACTGTTTTTT. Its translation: CATSRDSMSGEKLFF.

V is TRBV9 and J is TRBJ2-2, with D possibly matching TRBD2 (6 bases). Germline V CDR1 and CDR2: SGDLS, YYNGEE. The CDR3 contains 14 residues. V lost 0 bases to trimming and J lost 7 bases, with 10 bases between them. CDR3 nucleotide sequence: TGTGCCAGCAGCGTAGTTACTAGCTTCGGGGAGCTGTTTTTT. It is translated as CASSVVTSFGELFF.